Shown below are 6 T cell receptor beta chains from a single sample sequenced in a study of blood T cell repertoires in COVID-19. TCRdb's copy holds only in-frame clones and misses some; the assay was immunoSEQ multiplex PCR. The sample has 75,000 or so clones, around nine tenths seen once. The specimen sequenced was peripheral blood. These receptors were obtained from a woman aged 80 or over with active or convalescent COVID-19.

The J gene is TRBJ1-6, the V gene TRBV30, with a tentative D call TRBD1 (6 bases). The germline V gene encodes CDR1 GTSNPN and CDR2 SVGIG (reference sequence). The CDR3 loop spans 16 amino acids. The V end was cut by 0 bases, the J end by 11 bases, with 20 bases between. The CDR3 is CAWSVWMGARGTPLHF. In DNA form, the CDR3 reads TGTGCCTGGAGTGTATGGATGGGGGCCCGAGGGACACCCCTCCACTTT.

V gene TRBV2 combines with J gene TRBJ2-7; 7 bases are shared with TRBD1. CDR3 length: 15 amino acids. With 6 bases clipped from V and 0 bases from J, the junction kept 8 bases outside the gene matches. Per germline, CDR1 SNHLY and CDR2 FYNNEI. CDR3 protein: CASRVDRAPSYEQYF. CDR3 coding DNA: TGTGCCAGCAGGGTAGACAGGGCCCCCTCCTACGAGCAGTACTTC.

The chain couples TRBV14 to TRBJ2-2; the D gene is possibly TRBD2 (6 bases). The CDR3 spans 17 residues. Germline V gene sequence: CDR1 SGHDN, CDR2 FVKESK. V gave up 0 bases and J gave up 6 bases, with 17 bases separating them. The CDR3 reads CASSQDWGGGRSGELFF. The CDR3 nucleotides are TGTGCCAGCAGCCAAGATTGGGGAGGCGGTCGGTCCGGGGAGCTGTTTTTT.

CDR3 nucleotides: TGTGCCAGCAGTGAATATCCAGGGGGCACTCAGCCCCAGCATTTT. Translating gives CASSEYPGGTQPQHF. The V call is TRBV6-1, the J call TRBJ1-5; 8 nucleotides line up with TRBD1. Germline CDR1 reads MNHNS; CDR2 reads SASEGT. The length of the CDR3 is 15 residues. With V trimmed by 2 bases and J by 6 bases, 6 bases remained unmatched.

The genes are TRBV7-6 and TRBJ1-1, with 11 bases lining up with TRBD1. Trimming removed 0 bases from V and 4 bases from J; junction bases left unmatched: 7. CDR3 length: 17 amino acids. CDR1 and CDR2 from the germline V gene are SGHVS and FNYEAQ. CDR3 region: CASSLAPWGQGGTEAFF. The CDR3 DNA follows: TGTGCCAGCAGCTTAGCGCCGTGGGGACAGGGGGGCACTGAAGCTTTCTTT.

The chain couples TRBV2 to TRBJ2-7, with a possible D match to TRBD2 (7 bases). The ends were cut back, 3 bases at V and 2 bases at J, with 14 bases in the middle. CDR1 and CDR2 from the germline V gene are SNHLY and FYNNEI. The CDR3 totals 15 residues. DNA for the CDR3: TGTGCCAGCAGTGAGGGGGGGGGCCATGCCTACGAGCAGTACTTC. Its protein is CASSEGGGHAYEQYF.